Described below is a single T cell receptor beta chain sequence and its context. Its antigen is unknown. The record has no base qualities; no much larger clone is one base away. The entry originates in a study of CD8 T cells in Susac syndrome (dated by TCRdb to the late 2010s). Concerning the study at large: Repertoire sequencing was used to test whether CD8+ T cell activation and differentiation in Susac syndrome was antigen driven. Overall study outcomes, separate from this receptor: The number of individuals in the TCR sequencing and HLA analysis was recognized as being relatively small.

Peripheral blood CD8+ and CD4+ T cells from healthy donors, Susac syndrome patients and multiple sclerosis patients were profiled by high-throughput TCR beta sequencing. Healthy donors were included as age- and sex-matched controls. Bulk CD8+ and CD4+ T cells were purified by magnetic negative isolation, while CD8+ TEMRA cells were enriched using FACS. Blood was collected in EDTA tubes and processed within 24 hours, with PBMCs isolated through density gradient centrifugation. PBMCs intended for TCR sequencing were cryopreserved in liquid nitrogen and thawed later in a water bath at 37 degrees C. Purity of sorted or isolated CD4+, CD8+ and CD8+ TEMRA cells was at least 90%. There are 14 amino acids in the CDR3, from cysteine to phenylalanine inclusive. CDR3 DNA is the only sequence kept; it has 42 bases, read in frame from the first base. Germline trimming amounts to 3 bases on V and 8 bases on J, with 5 as the count of junction bases outside the gene matches.

RNA was extracted with the RNeasy kit and roughly 0.45 to 1 ug was reverse transcribed using random hexamers. The immunoSEQ multiplex PCR assay, which covers 54 Vbeta and 13 Jbeta segments, was used to amplify TCR beta CDR3 regions. PCR amplification bias was corrected by using a synthetic template baseline for primer optimization and computational correction. In the authors' own workflow: Reads were annotated to V, D and J genes according to IMGT and were analyzed with immunoSEQ Analyzer, with only productive sequences retained. Clonality was computed as one minus Shannon entropy normalized by log2 of the number of productive unique sequences. Public and private clones were assessed among the 100 most prevalent clones of each patient and control. Clones were defined as Susac-specific when absent from the healthy and MS cohorts, from roughly 1,000 published viral clones and from other ImmuneACCESS disease sequences. TCRdb reprocessing: public reads trimmed at Q25 with fastp, clones called with MiXCR, in-frame beta chains kept. Identical CDR3 proteins give one entry, which carries the most common genes and DNA. The V and J calls come from TCRdb's annotation, not from the publication. The sample data list 100,000 to 150,000 distinct CDR3 sequences, and about 95% of these were observed just once. More than 0.09% of the sample goes to the ten largest clones.

The sequenced sample was CD4+ T cells from PBMCs. Here the chain combines TRBV12-3 or TRBV12-4 and TRBJ2-1, with 9 central nucleotides matching TRBD2. This TCR was sampled from a human donor in good health. In nucleotide form, the sequence is TGTGCCAGCAGTTTTGTTAGCGGGAGTTATGAGCAGTTCTTC. It encodes CASSFVSGSYEQFF.